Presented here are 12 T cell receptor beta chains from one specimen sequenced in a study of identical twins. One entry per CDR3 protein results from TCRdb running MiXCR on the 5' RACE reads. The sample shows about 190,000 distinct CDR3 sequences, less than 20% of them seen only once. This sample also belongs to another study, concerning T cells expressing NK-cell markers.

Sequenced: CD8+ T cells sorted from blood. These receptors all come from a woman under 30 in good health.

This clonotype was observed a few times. For the CDR3, the DNA is TGTGCCAGCAGCGAGCACGGGACTACTACAGATACGCAGTATTTT. Protein product: CASSEHGTTTDTQYF. The V gene is TRBV9, the J gene TRBJ2-3; 7 nucleotides agree with TRBD2. The length of the CDR3 is 15 residues. With V trimmed by 3 bases and J by 3 bases, 7 bases remained unmatched. Per the germline V gene, CDR1 is SGDLS and CDR2 is YYNGEE.

CDR3 sequence (DNA): TGCGCCAGCAGCCAAGGTACCCTAAGGGAGACCCAGTACTTC. Translating it yields CASSQGTLRETQYF. The V and J genes are TRBV4-1 and TRBJ2-5; D not certain. Germline V gives CDR1 MGHRA, CDR2 YSYEKL. The V end was cut by 1 base, the J end by 5 bases, with 11 bases between. This CDR3 comprises 14 residues.

The CDR3 sequence is CASSLVAATYEQYF. The CDR3 nucleotides read TGTGCCAGCAGCTTGGTTGCCGCCACCTACGAGCAGTACTTC. The chain carries TRBV5-6 and TRBJ2-7; no reliable D call. Germline V lookup: CDR1 SGHDT, CDR2 YYEEEE. The CDR3 sequence is 14 residues long. The germline V and J ends were trimmed by 0 bases and 2 bases, with 9 bases remaining between them.

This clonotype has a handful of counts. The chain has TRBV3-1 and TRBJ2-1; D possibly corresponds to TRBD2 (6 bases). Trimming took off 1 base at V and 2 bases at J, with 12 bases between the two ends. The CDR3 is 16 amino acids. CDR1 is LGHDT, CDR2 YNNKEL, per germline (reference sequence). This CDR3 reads CASSQGLASAYNEQFF. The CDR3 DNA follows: TGTGCCAGCAGCCAAGGGCTAGCGAGCGCCTACAATGAGCAGTTCTTC.

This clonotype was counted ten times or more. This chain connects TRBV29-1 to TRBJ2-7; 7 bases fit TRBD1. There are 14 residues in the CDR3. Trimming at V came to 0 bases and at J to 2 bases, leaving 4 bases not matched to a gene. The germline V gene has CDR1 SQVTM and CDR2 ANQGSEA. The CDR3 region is CSVEDADRTYEQYF. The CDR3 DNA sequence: TGCAGCGTTGAAGACGCGGACAGGACCTACGAGCAGTACTTC.

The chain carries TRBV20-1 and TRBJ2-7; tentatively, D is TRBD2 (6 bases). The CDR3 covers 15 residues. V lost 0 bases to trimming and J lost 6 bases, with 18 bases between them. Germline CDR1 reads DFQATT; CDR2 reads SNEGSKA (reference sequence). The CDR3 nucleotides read TGCAGTGCTAGAGATCCCGTGAAAGCCGGGGGCGAGCAGTACTTC. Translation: CSARDPVKAGGEQYF.

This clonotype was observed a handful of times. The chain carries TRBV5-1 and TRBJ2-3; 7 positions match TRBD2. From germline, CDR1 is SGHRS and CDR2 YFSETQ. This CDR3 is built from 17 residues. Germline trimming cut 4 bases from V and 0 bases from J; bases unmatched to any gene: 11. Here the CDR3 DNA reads TGCGCCAGCAGCCCCGGACTAGACGACCCTAGCACAGATACGCAGTATTTT. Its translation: CASSPGLDDPSTDTQYF.

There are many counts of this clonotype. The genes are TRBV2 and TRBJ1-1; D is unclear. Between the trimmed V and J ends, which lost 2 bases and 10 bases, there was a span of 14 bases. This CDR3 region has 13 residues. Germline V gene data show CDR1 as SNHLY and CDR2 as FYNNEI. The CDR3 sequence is CASSEYVGRRAFF. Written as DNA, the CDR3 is TGTGCCAGCAGTGAATATGTGGGGAGGCGAGCTTTCTTT.

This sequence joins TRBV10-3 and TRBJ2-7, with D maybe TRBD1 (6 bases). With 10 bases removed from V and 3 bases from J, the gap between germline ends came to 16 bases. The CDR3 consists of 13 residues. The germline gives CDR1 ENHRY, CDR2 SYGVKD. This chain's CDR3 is CATSRGPFYEQYF. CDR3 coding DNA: TGTGCCACCTCCAGGGGCCCCTTCTACGAGCAGTACTTC.

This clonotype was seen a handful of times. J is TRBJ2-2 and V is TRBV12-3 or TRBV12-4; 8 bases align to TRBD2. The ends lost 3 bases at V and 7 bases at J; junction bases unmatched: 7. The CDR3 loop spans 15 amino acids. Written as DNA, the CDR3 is TGTGCCAGCAGTTTTGAAGCGGGAGACGGCGGGGAGCTGTTTTTT. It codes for CASSFEAGDGGELFF.

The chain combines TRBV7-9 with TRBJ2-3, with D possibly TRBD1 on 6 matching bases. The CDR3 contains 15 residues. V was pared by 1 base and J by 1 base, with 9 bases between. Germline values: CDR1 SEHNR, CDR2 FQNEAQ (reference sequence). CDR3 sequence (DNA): TGTGCCAGCAGCTTAGTGTCAGGGGGCACAGATACGCAGTATTTT. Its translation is CASSLVSGGTDTQYF.

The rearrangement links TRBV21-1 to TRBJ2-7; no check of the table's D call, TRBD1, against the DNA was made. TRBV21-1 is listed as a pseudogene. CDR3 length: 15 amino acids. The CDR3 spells CASSNPGGPPYEQYF. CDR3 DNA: TGTGCCAGCAGCAACCCGGGGGGGCCCCCCTACGAGCAGTACTTC.